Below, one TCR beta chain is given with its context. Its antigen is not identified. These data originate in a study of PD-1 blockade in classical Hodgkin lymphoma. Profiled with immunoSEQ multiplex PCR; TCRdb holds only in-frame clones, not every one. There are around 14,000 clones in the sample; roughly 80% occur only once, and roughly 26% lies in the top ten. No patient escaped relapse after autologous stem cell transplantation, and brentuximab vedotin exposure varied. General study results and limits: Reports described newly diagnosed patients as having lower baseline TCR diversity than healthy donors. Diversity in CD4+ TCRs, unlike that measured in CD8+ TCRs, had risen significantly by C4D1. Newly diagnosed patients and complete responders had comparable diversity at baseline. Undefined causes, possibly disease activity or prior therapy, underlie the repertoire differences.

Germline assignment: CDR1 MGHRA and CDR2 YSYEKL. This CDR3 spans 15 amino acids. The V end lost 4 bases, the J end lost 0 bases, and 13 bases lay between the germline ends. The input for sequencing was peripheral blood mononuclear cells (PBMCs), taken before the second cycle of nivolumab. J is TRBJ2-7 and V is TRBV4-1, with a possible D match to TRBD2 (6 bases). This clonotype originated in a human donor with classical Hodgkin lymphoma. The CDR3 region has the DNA TGCGCCAGCAGCCTAACCGGGACTTCCTCCTACGAGCAGTACTTC. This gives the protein CASSLTGTSSYEQYF.